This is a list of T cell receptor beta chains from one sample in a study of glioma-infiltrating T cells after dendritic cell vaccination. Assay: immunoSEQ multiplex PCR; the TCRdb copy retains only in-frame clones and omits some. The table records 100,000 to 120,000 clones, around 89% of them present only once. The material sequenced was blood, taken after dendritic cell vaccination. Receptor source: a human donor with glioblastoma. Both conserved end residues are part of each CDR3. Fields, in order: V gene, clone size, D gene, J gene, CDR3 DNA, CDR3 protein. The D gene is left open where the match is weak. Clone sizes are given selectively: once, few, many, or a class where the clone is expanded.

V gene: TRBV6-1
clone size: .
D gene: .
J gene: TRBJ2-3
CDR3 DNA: TGTGCCAGCAGTGAGGGACTCAACACAGATACGCAGTATTTT
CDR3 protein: CASSEGLNTDTQYF

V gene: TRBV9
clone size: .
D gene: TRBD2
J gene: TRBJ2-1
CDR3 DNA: TGTGCCAGCAGCGTAACTAGCGGGAGTATCAATGAGCAGTTCTTC
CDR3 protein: CASSVTSGSINEQFF

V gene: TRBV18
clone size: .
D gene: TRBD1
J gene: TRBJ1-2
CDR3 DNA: TGTGCCAGCTCACCACCGAGATCAGCAGGGGGCAGGTATGGCTACACCTTC
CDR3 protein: CASSPPRSAGGRYGYTF

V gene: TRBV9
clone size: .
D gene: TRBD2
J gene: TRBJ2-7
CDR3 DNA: TGTGCCAGCAGCATAGGACTAGCGCCCTACGAGCAGTACTTC
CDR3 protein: CASSIGLAPYEQYF

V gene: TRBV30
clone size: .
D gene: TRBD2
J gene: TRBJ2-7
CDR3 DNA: TGTGCCTGGAGTCCTACTTGGACTAGCGGCACGGACGAGCAGTACTTC
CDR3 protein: CAWSPTWTSGTDEQYF

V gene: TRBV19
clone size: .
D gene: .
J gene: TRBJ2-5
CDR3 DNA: TGTGCCAGTAGTATTTCCACAGGGTTCCAAGAGACCCAGTACTTC
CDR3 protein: CASSISTGFQETQYF

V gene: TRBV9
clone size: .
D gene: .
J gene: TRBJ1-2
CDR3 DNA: TGTGCCAGCAGCGTAGATCCGACAGCCCAATATGGCTACACCTTC
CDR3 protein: CASSVDPTAQYGYTF

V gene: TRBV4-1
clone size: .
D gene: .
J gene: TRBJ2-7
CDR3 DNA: TGCGCCAGCAGCCAGTCTCCGACAGCGGGCTACGAGCAGTACTTC
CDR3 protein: CASSQSPTAGYEQYF

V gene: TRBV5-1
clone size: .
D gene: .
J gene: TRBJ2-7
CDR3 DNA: TGCGCCAGCAGCTTGGGCCAGGCCGACTACGAGCAGTACTTC
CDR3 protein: CASSLGQADYEQYF

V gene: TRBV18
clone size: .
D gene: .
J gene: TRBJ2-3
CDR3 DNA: TGTGCCAGCTCACCGCTAACAGGAGATACGCAGTATTTT
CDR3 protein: CASSPLTGDTQYF

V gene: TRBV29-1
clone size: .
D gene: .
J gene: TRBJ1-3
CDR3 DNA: TGCAGCGTTCGCAGGGGAGCTGGAAACACCATATATTTT
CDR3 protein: CSVRRGAGNTIYF

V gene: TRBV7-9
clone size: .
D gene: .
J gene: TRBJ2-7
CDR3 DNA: TGTGCCAGCAGCTTTCTCCCCGGGCAGGGGGGATACGAGCAGTACTTC
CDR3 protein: CASSFLPGQGGYEQYF

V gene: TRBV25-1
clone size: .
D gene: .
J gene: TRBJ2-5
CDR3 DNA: TGTGCCAGCAGCGGGATCGGGGAGACCCAGTACTTC
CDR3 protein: CASSGIGETQYF

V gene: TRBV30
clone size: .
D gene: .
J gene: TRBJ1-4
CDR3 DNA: TGTGCCTGGAGTTCCCCCCTCAGTGAAAAACTGTTTTTT
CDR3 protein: CAWSSPLSEKLFF

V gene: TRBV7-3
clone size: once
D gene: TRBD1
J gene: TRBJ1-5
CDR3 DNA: TGTGCCAGCAGCTTACCAGACTACATTGGACAGGGGGATCAGCCCCAGCATTTT
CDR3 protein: CASSLPDYIGQGDQPQHF

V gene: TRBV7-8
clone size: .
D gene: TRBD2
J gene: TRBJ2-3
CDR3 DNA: TGTGCCAGCAGCCCCCGGACAGCGGGAGGCACAGATACGCAGTATTTT
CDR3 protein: CASSPRTAGGTDTQYF

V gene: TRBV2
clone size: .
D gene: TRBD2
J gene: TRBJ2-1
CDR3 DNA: TGTGCCAGCAGTCCTTCTAGCGGCGGCCGCTACAATGAGCAGTTCTTC
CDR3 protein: CASSPSSGGRYNEQFF

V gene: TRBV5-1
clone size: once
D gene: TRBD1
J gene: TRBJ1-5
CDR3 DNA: TGCGCCAGCAGCTACGCTTCGGGACAGGGGGCCGCGAGGTGCAATCAGCCCCAGCATTTT
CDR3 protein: CASSYASGQGAARCNQPQHF

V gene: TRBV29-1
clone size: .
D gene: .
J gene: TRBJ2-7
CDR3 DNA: TGCAGCGTTGAGGTCTCCTACGAGCAGTACTTC
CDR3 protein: CSVEVSYEQYF